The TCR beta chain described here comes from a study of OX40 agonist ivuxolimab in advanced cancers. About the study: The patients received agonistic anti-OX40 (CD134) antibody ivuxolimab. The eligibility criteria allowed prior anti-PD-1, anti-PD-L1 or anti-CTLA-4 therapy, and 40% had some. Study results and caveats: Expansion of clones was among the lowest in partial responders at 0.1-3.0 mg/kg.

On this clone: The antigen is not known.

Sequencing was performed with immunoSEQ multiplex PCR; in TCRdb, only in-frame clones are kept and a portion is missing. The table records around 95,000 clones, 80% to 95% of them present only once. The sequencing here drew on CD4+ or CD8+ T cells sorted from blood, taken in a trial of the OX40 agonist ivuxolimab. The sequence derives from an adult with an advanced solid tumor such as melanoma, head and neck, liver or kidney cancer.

CDR3 sequence: CASKGLARNEQFF. In DNA, the CDR3 is TGTGCCAGCAAGGGACTAGCCCGGAATGAGCAGTTCTTC. V and J are TRBV2 and TRBJ2-1, with 9 bases identical to TRBD2. Germline CDR1 SNHLY, CDR2 FYNNEI. The CDR3 contains 13 residues. V lost 7 bases to trimming and J lost 7 bases; unmatched junction nucleotides: 5. The whole variable domain, remainder taken from reference TRBV2 and TRBJ2-1, is EPEVTQTPSHQVTQMGQEVILRCVPISNHLYFYWYRQILGQKVEFLVSFYNNEISEKSEIFDDQFSVERPDGSNFTLKIRSTKLEDSAMYFCASKGLARNEQFFGPGTRLTVL.